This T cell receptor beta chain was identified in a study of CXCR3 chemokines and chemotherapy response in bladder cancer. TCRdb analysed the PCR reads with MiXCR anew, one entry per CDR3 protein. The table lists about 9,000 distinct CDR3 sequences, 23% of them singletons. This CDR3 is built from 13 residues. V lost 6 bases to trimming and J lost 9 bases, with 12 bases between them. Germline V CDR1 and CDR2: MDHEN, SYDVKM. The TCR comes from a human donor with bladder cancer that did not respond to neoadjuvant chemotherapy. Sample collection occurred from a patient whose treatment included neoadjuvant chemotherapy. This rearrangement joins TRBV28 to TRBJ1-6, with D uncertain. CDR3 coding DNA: TGTGCCAGCAGCCCCTCACCGGGTTCACCCCTCCACTTT. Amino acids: CASSPSPGSPLHF.